This is a list of T cell receptor beta chains from one sample in a study of control samples from healthy donors and cancer patients. Method: immunoSEQ multiplex PCR; TCRdb's copy keeps in-frame clones and lacks some. The repertoire includes approximately 130,000 clones, approximately 87% of them detected once, and about 3% sits in the top ten. The sample consisted of blood. These receptors all stem from a man in his fifties or sixties in good health. Both conserved end residues are part of each CDR3. The D gene is left open where the match is weak. The size of a clone is reported for some rows only, either as once, few or many, or as a class for expanded clones.

D	size	V	J	CDR3	DNA
-	-	TRBV4-1	TRBJ1-1	CASSPRGGTEAFF	TGCGCCAGCAGCCCTCGTGGGGGCACTGAAGCTTTCTTT
-	-	TRBV19	TRBJ2-4	CASSPLGERNIQYF	TGTGCCAGTAGTCCCCTCGGGGAGAGGAACATTCAGTACTTC
-	-	TRBV5-8	TRBJ1-2	CASSSNSGGGYTF	TGTGCCAGCAGCTCCAATTCCGGCGGTGGCTACACCTTC
-	-	TRBV7-8	TRBJ1-2	CASSLAGGNYGYTF	TGTGCCAGCAGCTTAGCGGGGGGTAACTATGGCTACACCTTC
-	-	TRBV27	TRBJ2-2	CASSFLGGELFF	TGTGCCAGCAGTTTTTTAGGGGGGGAGCTGTTTTTT
TRBD1	-	TRBV10-3	TRBJ1-6	CAISGTGGNNSPLHF	TGTGCCATCAGTGGGACAGGGGGCAATAATTCACCCCTCCACTTT
TRBD1	-	TRBV24-1	TRBJ1-5	CATSDAGTGFNQPQHF	TGTGCCACCAGTGACGCCGGGACAGGGTTCAATCAGCCCCAGCATTTT
-	-	TRBV28	TRBJ2-3	CASSPHSSSTDTQYF	TGTGCCAGCAGTCCCCACAGTTCTAGCACAGATACGCAGTATTTT
TRBD1	-	TRBV7-9	TRBJ2-3	CASSSGRQGFDTQYF	TGTGCCAGCAGTTCAGGACGACAGGGATTCGATACGCAGTATTTT
-	-	TRBV24-1	TRBJ2-2	CATRGYSNTGELFF	TGTGCCACGAGAGGGTATTCGAACACCGGGGAGCTGTTTTTT
TRBD2	-	TRBV18	TRBJ2-4	CASSQRELGPKNIQYF	TGTGCCAGCTCCCAGCGGGAGTTAGGGCCCAAAAACATTCAGTACTTC
-	-	TRBV4-1	TRBJ1-2	CASSQNLRADIYGYTF	TGCGCCAGCAGCCAGAACCTTAGGGCCGACATCTATGGCTACACCTTC
TRBD2	-	TRBV7-6	TRBJ2-3	CASSPGTSGPTDTQYF	TGTGCCAGCAGCCCTGGTACTAGCGGACCCACAGATACGCAGTATTTT
TRBD1	once	TRBV3-1/TRBV3-2	TRBJ1-2	CASSPGGGTGPLGYGYTF	TGTGCCAGCAGCCCGGGGGGAGGGACAGGGCCCCTTGGCTATGGCTACACCTTC
TRBD2	-	TRBV10-2	TRBJ2-1	CASSDMGAGGRNEQFF	TGCGCCAGCAGTGACATGGGTGCGGGGGGCCGGAATGAGCAGTTCTTC
TRBD1	-	TRBV7-9	TRBJ2-3	CASSSAETGDTQYF	TGTGCCAGCAGCTCTGCGGAGACAGGGGATACGCAGTATTTT
-	-	TRBV5-1	TRBJ2-1	CASSWDSGVAGGNEQFF	TGCGCCAGCAGCTGGGACTCGGGAGTCGCTGGGGGGAATGAGCAGTTCTTC
TRBD1	-	TRBV19	TRBJ1-2	CASTSAGTVYGYTF	TGTGCCAGTACATCCGCCGGGACAGTCTATGGCTACACCTTC
-	-	TRBV28	TRBJ1-6	CASREGPYNSPLHF	TGTGCCAGCAGAGAGGGTCCCTATAATTCACCCCTCCACTTT
-	-	TRBV2	TRBJ2-7	CASSEGTDYEQYF	TGTGCCAGCAGTGAAGGGACAGACTACGAGCAGTACTTC
-	-	TRBV19	TRBJ1-5	CASSMKLGGRTNQPQHF	TGTGCCAGTAGTATGAAATTGGGGGGACGAACCAATCAGCCCCAGCATTTT
TRBD1	-	TRBV9	TRBJ1-4	CASRGQADEKLFF	TGTGCCAGTCGTGGACAGGCAGATGAAAAACTGTTTTTT
TRBD1	few	TRBV19	TRBJ2-7	CASSKTGVFSDEQYF	TGTGCCAGTAGTAAGACAGGGGTCTTTAGCGACGAGCAGTACTTC
TRBD1	-	TRBV4-3	TRBJ2-3	CASSQDSGTGVEDTQYF	TGCGCCAGCAGCCAAGATTCCGGGACAGGGGTGGAAGATACGCAGTATTTT
-	once	TRBV7-8	TRBJ1-5	CASSLGRISNQPQHF	TGTGCCAGCAGCTTAGGGCGGATTAGCAATCAGCCCCAGCATTTT
TRBD2	-	TRBV27	TRBJ2-1	CASSLRGAYNEQFF	TGTGCCAGCAGTTTGCGGGGGGCGTACAATGAGCAGTTCTTC
TRBD1	-	TRBV5-3	TRBJ2-7	CARSLRMWDRSYEQYF	TGTGCCAGAAGCTTGCGGATGTGGGACAGATCCTACGAGCAGTACTTC
-	-	TRBV28	TRBJ1-2	CASTLNFGGASYGYTF	TGTGCCAGCACTCTCAACTTCGGGGGGGCTTCGTATGGCTACACCTTC
-	-	TRBV10-2	TRBJ1-5	CASSGGAGQPQHF	TGCGCCAGCAGTGGGGGGGCGGGTCAGCCCCAGCATTTT
TRBD1	-	TRBV30	TRBJ2-2	CAWSPQTGGNTGELFF	TGTGCCTGGAGTCCCCAGACAGGGGGAAACACCGGGGAGCTGTTTTTT
-	-	TRBV19	TRBJ1-5	CASSTGAYSNQPQHF	TGTGCCAGTAGTACCGGAGCGTATAGCAATCAGCCCCAGCATTTT
-	-	TRBV4-2	TRBJ2-1	CASSPTGTYNEQFF	TGTGCCAGCAGCCCCACCGGGACGTACAATGAGCAGTTCTTC
-	-	TRBV24-1	TRBJ2-3	CATSDPILYTQYF	TGTGCCACCAGTGACCCCATTTTGTATACGCAGTATTTT
-	-	TRBV6-6	TRBJ1-5	CASSYSISGRQPQHF	TGTGCCAGCAGTTACTCGATTTCGGGGAGGCAGCCCCAGCATTTT
-	-	TRBV6-5	TRBJ1-5	CASRAGTPSNQPQHF	TGTGCCAGCAGGGCCGGGACACCTAGCAATCAGCCCCAGCATTTT
-	few	TRBV14	TRBJ1-6	CASSQDPGTNNSPLHF	TGTGCCAGCAGCCAAGATCCCGGAACAAATAATTCACCCCTCCACTTT
-	-	TRBV5-6	TRBJ1-2	CASSLDPEGNYGYTF	TGTGCCAGCAGCTTGGACCCAGAGGGGAACTATGGCTACACCTTC
TRBD1	-	TRBV6-5	TRBJ1-2	CAVGRTGVNYGYTF	TGTGCCGTGGGGCGGACAGGAGTAAACTATGGCTACACCTTC